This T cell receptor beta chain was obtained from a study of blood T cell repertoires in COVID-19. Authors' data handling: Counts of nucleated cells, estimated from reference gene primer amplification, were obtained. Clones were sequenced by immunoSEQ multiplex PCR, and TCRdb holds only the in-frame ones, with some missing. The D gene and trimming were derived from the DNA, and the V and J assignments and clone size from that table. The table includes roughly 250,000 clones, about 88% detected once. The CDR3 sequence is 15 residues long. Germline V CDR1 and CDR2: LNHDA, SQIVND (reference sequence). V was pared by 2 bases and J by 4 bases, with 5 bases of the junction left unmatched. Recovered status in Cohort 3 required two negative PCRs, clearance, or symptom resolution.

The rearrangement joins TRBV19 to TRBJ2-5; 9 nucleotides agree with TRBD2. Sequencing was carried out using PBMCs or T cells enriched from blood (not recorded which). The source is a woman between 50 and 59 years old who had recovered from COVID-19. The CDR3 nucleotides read TGTGCCAGTAGTATAAGTAGCGGGAGACCAGAGACCCAGTACTTC. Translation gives CASSISSGRPETQYF.